The clone carrying this T cell receptor beta chain was seen only a few times. Its antigen is still unknown. The data were taken from a study of post-analysis software for immune sequencing data. The overall study: Relapsing-remitting, secondary progressive and progressive-relapsing forms of multiple sclerosis all featured among disease courses. Points from the study as a whole: The authors found that F measure strongly co-clustered same-batch samples. Included in a set of several TRBV segments more frequent in patients than controls were TRBV5-6, TRBV5-1 and TRBV20-1. In multiple sclerosis, normalized Chao1 diversity was significantly below that of controls.

The authors incorporated unique molecular identifiers into the TCR beta cDNA libraries. Input of roughly 0.9 to 11 million T cells yielded 500,000 to 650,000 cDNA molecules. TCRdb re-called the PCR reads with MiXCR, one entry per CDR3 protein. Of roughly 800,000 distinct CDR3 sequences in the sample, 53% were seen once. There are 13 residues in the CDR3. Trimming took 2 bases from V and 7 from J, leaving 9 bases between them. Germline CDR1 and CDR2: ENHRY and SYGVKD. Sequencing input: blood. The receptor was derived from a girl under 18 with multiple sclerosis. The V call is TRBV10-3, the J call TRBJ2-1; D is unresolved. The CDR3 nucleotides are TGTGCCATCAGTGAGGGTCAGTTGAATGAGCAGTTCTTC. Residues: CAISEGQLNEQFF.